Here is one TCR beta chain with its context. This CDR3 contains 15 residues. The germline V gene encodes CDR1 SGHRS and CDR2 YFSETQ. Trimming removed 2 bases from V and 6 bases from J, with 17 bases in between. Original handling: Researchers report that nucleated cell counts were estimated from reference gene primer amplification. Produced via immunoSEQ multiplex PCR; TCRdb's table is partial and in-frame only. D and trimming were read from the DNA, whereas the V and J calls and clone size are those reported in that table. The profile shows about 76,000 clones, 80% to 90% of them singletons. These data originate in a study of blood T cell repertoires in COVID-19. Looking at the study overall: Acute and convalescent COVID-19 samples came from the United States, Italy and Spain. PBMCs, B-cell-depleted T cells, or T cells provided the cDNA or gDNA that made up the material.

The sequencing sample was made of peripheral blood. The chain couples TRBV5-1 to TRBJ1-2, with D possibly matching TRBD1 (6 bases). The sequence was obtained from a woman aged 55-70 years with acute or convalescent COVID-19. In DNA, the CDR3 is TGCGCCAGCAGCTTAATCGGCAGGGGTGGGGATGGCTACACCTTC. As protein: CASSLIGRGGDGYTF.